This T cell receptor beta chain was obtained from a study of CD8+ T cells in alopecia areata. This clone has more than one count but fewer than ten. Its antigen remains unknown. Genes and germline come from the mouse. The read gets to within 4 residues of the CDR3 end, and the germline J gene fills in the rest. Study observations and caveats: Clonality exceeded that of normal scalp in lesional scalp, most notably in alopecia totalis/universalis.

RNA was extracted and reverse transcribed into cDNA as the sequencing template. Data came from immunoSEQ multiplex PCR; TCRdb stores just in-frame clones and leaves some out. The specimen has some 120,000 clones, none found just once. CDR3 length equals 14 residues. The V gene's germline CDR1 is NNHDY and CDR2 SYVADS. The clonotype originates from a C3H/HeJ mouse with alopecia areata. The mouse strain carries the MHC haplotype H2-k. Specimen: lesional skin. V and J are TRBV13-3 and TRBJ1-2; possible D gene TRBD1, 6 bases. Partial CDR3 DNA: TGTGCCAGCAGTGATGATGCCAGGGGACCC. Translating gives CASSDDARGP. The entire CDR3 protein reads CASSDDARGPDYTF.